Below are 16 T cell receptor beta chains sequenced from a single sample in a study of graft-versus-host responses after intestinal transplantation. Generated by immunoSEQ multiplex PCR, the TCRdb table keeps only in-frame clones and is missing some. The sample yields around 100,000 clones, 80% to 95% seen once. These receptors' antigens are unknown. Sequenced here: unstimulated CD8+ T cells sorted from spleen or lymph node cells, sampled before intestinal transplant. Source of these receptors: a human donor who received an intestinal transplant.

This chain joins TRBV9 and TRBJ2-5; the match to TRBD2 covers 9 bases. J was trimmed by 2 bases and V by 4 bases; bases with no gene match: 3. The CDR3 totals 14 residues. Germline-derived CDR1 and CDR2 are SGDLS and YYNGEE. CDR3 sequence reads: CASSSGGPQETQYF. CDR3 sequence (DNA): TGTGCCAGCAGCAGCGGGGGGCCGCAAGAGACCCAGTACTTC. Using reference TRBV9 and TRBJ2-5 for the parts outside the CDR3, the full variable domain is DSGVTQTPKHLITATGQRVTLRCSPRSGDLSVYWYQQSLDQGLQFLIQYYNGEERAKGNILERFSAQQFPDLHSELNLSSLELGDSALYFCASSSGGPQETQYFGPGTRLLVL.

The chain carries TRBV23-1 and TRBJ1-4, with a possible D match to TRBD1 (5 bases). TRBV23-1 has ORF status, its function being uncertain. The CDR3 runs to 16 residues. V lost 8 bases, J lost 6 bases, and 22 bases lay in between. CDR3 nucleotide sequence: TGCGCCAGCGTCCCCCCTAGGCCACGGGGACATGAAAAACTGTTTTTT. Protein: CASVPPRPRGHEKLFF.

This clone was detected only a few times. The rearrangement links TRBV7-9 to TRBJ2-7; tentative D call: TRBD1 (5 bases). This CDR3 has 14 residues. The V gene lost 5 bases and the J gene lost 2 bases, with 13 bases spanning the gap. Germline V lookup: CDR1 SEHNR, CDR2 FQNEAQ (reference sequence). The CDR3 reads CASSPPGQPYEQYF. The CDR3 coding sequence is TGTGCCAGCAGCCCCCCAGGGCAGCCCTACGAGCAGTACTTC.

V gene TRBV30 combines with J gene TRBJ1-1; no clear D. This CDR3 has 13 amino acids. CDR1 and CDR2 (germline): GTSNPN, SVGIG (reference sequence). V shed 0 bases and J shed 3 bases, with 8 bases lying between them. The CDR3 region is CAWSVGRHTEAFF. For the CDR3, the DNA is TGTGCCTGGAGTGTCGGGAGGCACACTGAAGCTTTCTTT.

The chain has TRBV6-6 and TRBJ2-5, with 8 bases that match TRBD2. V dropped 10 bases and J dropped 2; count of bases not matched to a gene: 6. Germline CDR1 and CDR2: MNHNY and SVGAGI (reference sequence). The CDR3 has 13 amino acids. The CDR3 sequence is CATSGGGQETQYF. The CDR3 region has the DNA TGTGCCACCAGCGGGGGCGGGCAAGAGACCCAGTACTTC.

This clone was recorded once. This chain connects TRBV27 to TRBJ2-3; no definite D call. The CDR3 has 16 amino acids. V was clipped by 8 bases and J by 1 base, with 19 bases between them. Germline V lookup: CDR1 MNHEY, CDR2 SMNVEV (reference sequence). CDR3 coding DNA: TGTGCCAGCGGCCTTCCGGAGCTGTTAGGCACAGATACGCAGTATTTT. Protein: CASGLPELLGTDTQYF.

This sequence joins TRBV21-1 and TRBJ2-7. TRBV21-1 is a recognized pseudogene. The CDR3 covers 13 residues. The DNA for the CDR3 is TGTGCCGGTCTGGTTGGGGGACGGTACGAGCAGTACTTC. Its protein product is CAGLVGGRYEQYF.

The chain uses TRBV2 and TRBJ1-5, with 11 nucleotides matching TRBD1. CDR1 and CDR2 (germline): SNHLY, FYNNEI. This CDR3 region has 16 residues. The ends lost 2 bases at V and 7 bases at J; junction bases unmatched: 7. The chain's CDR3 is CASSEFPGTGGQPQHF. CDR3 sequence (DNA): TGTGCCAGCAGTGAATTCCCCGGGACAGGGGGACAGCCCCAGCATTTT. Variable domain in full (rest from reference TRBV2 and TRBJ1-5): EPEVTQTPSHQVTQMGQEVILRCVPISNHLYFYWYRQILGQKVEFLVSFYNNEISEKSEIFDDQFSVERPDGSNFTLKIRSTKLEDSAMYFCASSEFPGTGGQPQHFGDGTRLSIL.

As regards this clone: This CDR3 is also generated by other DNA sequences in the sample. J is TRBJ2-7 and V is TRBV7-8; 13 nucleotides match TRBD2. Germline V gene lookup returns CDR1 SGHVS and CDR2 FQNEAQ. J lost 7 bases, V lost 4 bases, and 7 bases had no gene match. The CDR3 extends over 15 amino acids. The CDR3 loop is CASSSGAGLAGEQYF. CDR3 nucleotide sequence: TGTGCCAGCAGCTCGGGGGCGGGACTAGCGGGAGAGCAGTACTTC.

J is TRBJ2-3 and V is TRBV7-9; D not certain. This CDR3 has 12 residues. Germline CDR1 is SEHNR and CDR2 is FQNEAQ (reference sequence). The ends were cut back, 2 bases at V and 4 bases at J, with 4 bases in the middle. CDR3 amino acids: CASSLSADTQYF. Written as DNA, the CDR3 is TGTGCCAGCAGCTTATCAGCAGATACGCAGTATTTT.

In this sample, this clone turned up a few times. The chain links TRBV5-6 to TRBJ2-7; D gene uncertain. CDR1 and CDR2 (germline): SGHDT, YYEEEE. The CDR3 is 12 amino acids. Trimming took 6 bases from V and 3 from J, leaving 10 bases between them. The CDR3 sequence is CASKVGNYEQYF. The CDR3 bases are TGTGCCAGCAAGGTAGGGAACTACGAGCAGTACTTC.

V and J are TRBV19 and TRBJ1-4, with D unclear. The CDR3 extends over 13 amino acids. V was clipped by 3 bases and J by 5 bases, with 7 bases between them. Looked up from germline, CDR1 is LNHDA and CDR2 is SQIVND (reference sequence). Written as DNA, the CDR3 is TGTGCCAGTAGTATCTCCCTAAATGAAAAACTGTTTTTT. Protein: CASSISLNEKLFF.

CDR3 amino acids: CASSVLPYEQYF. The CDR3 coding sequence is TGTGCCAGCAGTGTCCTCCCCTACGAGCAGTACTTC. The chain combines TRBV2 with TRBJ2-7; no clear D gene. The CDR3 sequence is 12 residues long. Germline V CDR1 and CDR2: SNHLY, FYNNEI. V lost 4 bases and J lost 2, with 6 bases in between.

This chain uses TRBV15 with TRBJ2-6; no definite D call. With 3 bases removed from V and 0 bases from J, the gap between germline ends came to 12 bases. Germline CDR1 is LNHNV and CDR2 is YYDKDF (reference sequence). CDR3 length: 17 amino acids. The CDR3 loop reads CATSSEIGYSGANVLTF. The CDR3 DNA follows: TGTGCCACCAGCAGTGAGATCGGCTACTCTGGGGCCAACGTCCTGACTTTC.

V and J are TRBV30 and TRBJ2-7; possible D gene TRBD2, 7 bases. The length of the CDR3 is 14 residues. Germline loops: CDR1 GTSNPN, CDR2 SVGIG (reference sequence). V lost 2 bases and J 5 bases, leaving 16 bases between the germline ends. For the CDR3, the DNA is TGTGCCTGGAGTTATGGAGGGGGGGCGGACGAGCAGTACTTC. Translation gives CAWSYGGGADEQYF. Based on the CDR3 plus reference TRBV30 and TRBJ2-7, the full variable domain is SQTIHQWPATLVQPVGSPLSLECTVEGTSNPNLYWYRQAAGRGLQLLFYSVGIGQISSEVPQNLSASRPQDRQFILSSKKLLLSDSGFYLCAWSYGGGADEQYFGPGTRLTVT.

The chain employs TRBV19 and TRBJ2-7; D ambiguous. Between the trimmed V and J ends, which lost 2 bases and 2 bases, there was a span of 10 bases. This CDR3 has 14 residues. Germline values: CDR1 LNHDA, CDR2 SQIVND (reference sequence). CDR3 amino acids: CASSITVNAYEQYF. The CDR3 DNA is TGTGCCAGTAGTATAACAGTAAATGCCTACGAGCAGTACTTC.